This T cell receptor (beta chain) was identified during a study of T cells in Graves' hyperthyroidism and ophthalmopathy. Study-wide results and caveats: Onset of ophthalmopathy came a median approximately 6.9 months after the model predicted it.

Points on this clonotype: The antigen is undetermined.

RNA transcripts served as the template for amplifying TCR beta CDR3 regions. During a first-round RT-PCR of the TCR CDR3, the HTBI primer set was used. TCRdb reprocessed the multiplex PCR reads with MiXCR, giving one entry per CDR3 protein. Seen here are more than 500,000 distinct CDR3 sequences, over 45% observed once, and the top ten hold about 40%. This clonotype was obtained from an adult woman with Graves' disease, either hyperthyroidism or ophthalmopathy (not recorded which). Input material: peripheral blood or thyroid tissue (not recorded which).

The CDR3 is CSVKRDTTGDDGYTF. The CDR3 region has the DNA TGCAGCGTAAAAAGGGACACAACCGGGGACGATGGCTACACCTTC. V gene TRBV29-1 combines with J gene TRBJ1-2; the D gene is possibly TRBD1 (6 bases). Trimming shortened V by 6 bases and J by 6 bases, and 23 bases separated the two germline ends. Germline loops: CDR1 SQVTM, CDR2 ANQGSEA. This CDR3 is 15 amino acids long.